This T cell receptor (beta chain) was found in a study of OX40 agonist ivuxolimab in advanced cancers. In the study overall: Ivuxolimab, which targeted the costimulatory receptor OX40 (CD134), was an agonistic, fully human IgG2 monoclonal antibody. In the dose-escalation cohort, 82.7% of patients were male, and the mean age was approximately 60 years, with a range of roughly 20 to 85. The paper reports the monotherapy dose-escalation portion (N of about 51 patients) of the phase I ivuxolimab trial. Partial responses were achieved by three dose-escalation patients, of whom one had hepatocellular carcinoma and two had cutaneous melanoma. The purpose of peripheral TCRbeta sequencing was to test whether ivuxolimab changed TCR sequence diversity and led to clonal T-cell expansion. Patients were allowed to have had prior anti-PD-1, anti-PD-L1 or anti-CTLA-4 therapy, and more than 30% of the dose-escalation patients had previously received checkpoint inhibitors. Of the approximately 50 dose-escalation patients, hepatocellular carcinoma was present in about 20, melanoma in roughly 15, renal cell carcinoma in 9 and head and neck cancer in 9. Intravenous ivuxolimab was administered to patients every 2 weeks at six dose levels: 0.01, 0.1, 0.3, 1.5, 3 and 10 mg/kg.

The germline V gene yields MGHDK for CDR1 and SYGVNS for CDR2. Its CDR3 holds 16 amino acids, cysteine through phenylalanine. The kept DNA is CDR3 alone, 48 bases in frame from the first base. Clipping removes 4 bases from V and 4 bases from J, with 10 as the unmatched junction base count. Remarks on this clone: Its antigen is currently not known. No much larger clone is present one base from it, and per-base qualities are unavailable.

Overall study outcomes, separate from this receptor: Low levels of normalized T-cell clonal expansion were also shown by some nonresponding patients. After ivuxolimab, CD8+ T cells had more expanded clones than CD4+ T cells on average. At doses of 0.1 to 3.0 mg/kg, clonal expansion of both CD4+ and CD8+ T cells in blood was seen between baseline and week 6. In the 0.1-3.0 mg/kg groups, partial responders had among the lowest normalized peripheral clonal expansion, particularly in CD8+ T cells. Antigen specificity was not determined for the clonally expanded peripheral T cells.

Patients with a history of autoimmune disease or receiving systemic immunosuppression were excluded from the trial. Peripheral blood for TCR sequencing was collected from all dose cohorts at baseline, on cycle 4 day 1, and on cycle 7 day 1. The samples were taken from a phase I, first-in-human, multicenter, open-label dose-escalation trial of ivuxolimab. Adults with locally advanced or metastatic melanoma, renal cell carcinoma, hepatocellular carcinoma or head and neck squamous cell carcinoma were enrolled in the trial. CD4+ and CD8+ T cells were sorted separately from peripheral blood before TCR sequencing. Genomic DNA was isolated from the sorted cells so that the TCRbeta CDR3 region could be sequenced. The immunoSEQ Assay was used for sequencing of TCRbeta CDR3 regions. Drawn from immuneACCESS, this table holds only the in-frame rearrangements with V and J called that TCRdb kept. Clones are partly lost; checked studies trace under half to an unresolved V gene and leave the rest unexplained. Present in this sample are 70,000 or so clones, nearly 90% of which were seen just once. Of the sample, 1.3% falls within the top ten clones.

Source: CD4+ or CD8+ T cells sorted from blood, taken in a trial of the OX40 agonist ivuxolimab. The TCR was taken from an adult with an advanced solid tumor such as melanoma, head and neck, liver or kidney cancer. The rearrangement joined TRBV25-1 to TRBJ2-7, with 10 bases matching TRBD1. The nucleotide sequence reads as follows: TGTGCCAGCAGTGCTCACTCCGGGACAGGGGCGTACGAGCAGTACTTC. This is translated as CASSAHSGTGAYEQYF.